The 9 T cell receptor beta chains below were found in one sample sequenced in a study of T cell clonotyping in hematopoietic cell transplantation. Produced via immunoSEQ multiplex PCR; TCRdb's table is partial and in-frame only. The sample shows around 1,900 clones, approximately 93% of them seen only once. Stated time point: recipient sample about 28 days before transplant, after cytoreduction. The sample was peripheral blood mononuclear cells, taken before stem cell transplant. Receptors originate from a woman in her 50s with acute myeloid leukemia. Some clones in this sample may be carry-over from other donors' samples.

The V and J genes are TRBV5-4 and TRBJ1-1; 9 bases are a match to TRBD1. Per the germline V gene, CDR1 is SGHNT and CDR2 is YYREEE (reference sequence). The V gene end was trimmed by 0 bases and the J gene end by 1 base; junction bases not matched to a gene: 1. This CDR3 has 15 residues. CDR3 DNA: TGTGCCAGCAGCTTGGGGACAGGGGCGAACACTGAAGCTTTCTTT. This translates into CASSLGTGANTEAFF.

CDR3 sequence: CASKGVEGSYNEQFF. DNA of the CDR3: TGCGCCAGCAAAGGCGTTGAGGGGTCCTACAATGAGCAGTTCTTC. The chain has TRBV4-1 and TRBJ2-1, with D perhaps being TRBD1 or TRBD2 (5 bases each). Germline V gene sequence: CDR1 MGHRA, CDR2 YSYEKL. The CDR3 is 15 amino acids. The V gene lost 7 bases and the J gene lost 1 base, with 14 bases spanning the gap.

The V gene is TRBV7-2, the J gene TRBJ2-7, with D hard to call. Germline-derived CDR1 and CDR2 are SGHTA and FQGNSA. The CDR3 runs to 14 residues. V was trimmed by 4 bases and J by 6 bases, leaving 16 bases between them. The CDR3 nucleotides read TGTGCCAGCAGCTCGCGACCCCCCCCCTCCGAGCAGTACTTC. This sequence encodes CASSSRPPPSEQYF.

The V and J genes are TRBV4-2 and TRBJ2-4, with D possibly matching TRBD2 (5 bases). CDR3 length: 15 amino acids. CDR1 LGHNA and CDR2 YNFKEQ come from the germline V gene. Trimming took 0 bases from V and 0 from J, leaving 6 bases between them. CDR3 coding DNA: TGTGCCAGCAGCCAAGACCGGGGAGCCAAAAACATTCAGTACTTC. Protein product: CASSQDRGAKNIQYF.

This rearrangement joins TRBV5-4 to TRBJ2-1, with D perhaps TRBD2 (6 bases). This CDR3 spans 15 amino acids. Trimming removed 1 base from V and 8 bases from J, with 16 bases in between. Germline V gives CDR1 SGHNT, CDR2 YYREEE (reference sequence). The CDR3 region has the DNA TGTGCCAGCAGCTTGAGTTGGGGGTCGGGGGATGAGCAGTTCTTC. Translated, it gives CASSLSWGSGDEQFF.

This sequence joins TRBV5-5 and TRBJ2-7; a weak D match, TRBD2 (6 bases). The CDR3 covers 13 residues. V lost 3 bases and J lost 3, with 10 bases in between. Germline CDR1 reads SGHKS; CDR2 reads YYEKEE (reference sequence). Here the CDR3 DNA reads TGTGCCAGCAGCTCGGGAGTCCTCTACGAGCAGTACTTC. This codes for CASSSGVLYEQYF.

V gene TRBV5-1 combines with J gene TRBJ2-3; 11 bases agree with TRBD2. Germline CDR1 and CDR2: SGHRS and YFSETQ. CDR3 size: 16 residues. After removal of 1 base from V and 5 bases from J, the junction contained 6 bases not matched to a gene. CDR3 coding DNA: TGCGCCAGCAGCTTGTTACTAGCGGGGGTGTTAGATACGCAGTATTTT. Its translation: CASSLLLAGVLDTQYF.

The chain employs TRBV19 and TRBJ2-6; D remains ambiguous. Looked up from germline, CDR1 is LNHDA and CDR2 is SQIVND (reference sequence). This CDR3 has 15 residues. Trimming took 4 bases from V and 0 from J, leaving 7 bases between them. DNA for the CDR3: TGTGCCAGTAGTACCCGGGCCTCTGGGGCCAACGTCCTGACTTTC. It codes for CASSTRASGANVLTF.

The chain carries TRBV19 and TRBJ1-2; 7 nucleotides agree with TRBD1. This CDR3 contains 16 residues. Germline assignment: CDR1 LNHDA and CDR2 SQIVND (reference sequence). Trimming took 3 bases from V and 4 from J; bases not matched to a gene: 11. CDR3 loop: CASSIGQAESVYGYTF. CDR3 in DNA: TGTGCCAGTAGTATTGGACAGGCAGAGAGTGTCTATGGCTACACCTTC.